This T cell receptor (beta chain) was obtained from a study of CD8 T cells in ankylosing spondylitis. Findings of the study overall: Characteristic, it appeared, of ankylosing spondylitis blood was a TCR beta motif of 7 or 8 highly homologous variants.

Each CDR3 protein is one row after TCRdb ran MiXCR on the 5' RACE reads. Among about 450,000 distinct CDR3 sequences, around 26% were seen once, and the ten largest hold about 0.9%. V lost 2 bases to trimming and J lost 4 bases; unmatched junction nucleotides: 5. Germline CDR1 SGDLS, CDR2 YYNGEE. CDR3 length: 14 amino acids. A remark on this clonotype: Its cognate antigen is unknown.

This chain uses TRBV9 with TRBJ1-1, with 7 bases identical to TRBD1. Sequenced material: blood, either unsorted or a sorted T cell fraction (not recorded which). The origin of this receptor is a male donor with ankylosing spondylitis. CDR3 sequence reads: CASSVAGGGTEAFF. CDR3 coding DNA: TGTGCCAGCAGCGTGGCAGGGGGAGGCACTGAAGCTTTCTTT.